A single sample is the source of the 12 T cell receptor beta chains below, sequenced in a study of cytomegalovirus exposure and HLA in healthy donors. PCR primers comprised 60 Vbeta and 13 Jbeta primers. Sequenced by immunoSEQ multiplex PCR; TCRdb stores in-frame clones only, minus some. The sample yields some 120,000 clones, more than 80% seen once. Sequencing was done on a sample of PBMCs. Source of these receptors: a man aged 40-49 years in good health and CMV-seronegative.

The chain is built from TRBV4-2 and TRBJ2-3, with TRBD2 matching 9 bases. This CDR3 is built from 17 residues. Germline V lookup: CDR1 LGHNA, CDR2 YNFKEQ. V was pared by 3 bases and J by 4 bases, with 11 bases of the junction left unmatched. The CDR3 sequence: CASSQGYIAGGSDTQYF. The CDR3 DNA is TGTGCCAGCAGCCAGGGTTACATCGCGGGAGGGTCAGATACGCAGTATTTT.

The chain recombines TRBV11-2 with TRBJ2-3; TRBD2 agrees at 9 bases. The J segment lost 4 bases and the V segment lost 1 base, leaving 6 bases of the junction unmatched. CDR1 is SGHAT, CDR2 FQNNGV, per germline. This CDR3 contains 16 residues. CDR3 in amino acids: CASSLVGREGADTQYF. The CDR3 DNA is TGTGCCAGCAGCTTAGTTGGGCGGGAGGGGGCAGATACGCAGTATTTT.

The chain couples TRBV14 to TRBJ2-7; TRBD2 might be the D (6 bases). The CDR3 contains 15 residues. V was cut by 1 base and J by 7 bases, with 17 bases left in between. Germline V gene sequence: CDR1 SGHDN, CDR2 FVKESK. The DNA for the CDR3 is TGTGCCAGCAGCCAAGTCGGAGGGCGGGTAAGGGAGCAGTACTTC. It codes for CASSQVGGRVREQYF.

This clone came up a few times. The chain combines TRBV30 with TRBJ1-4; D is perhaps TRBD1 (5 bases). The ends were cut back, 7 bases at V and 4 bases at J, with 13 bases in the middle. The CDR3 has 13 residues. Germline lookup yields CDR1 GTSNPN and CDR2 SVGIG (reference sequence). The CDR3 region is CASRGGNNEKLFF. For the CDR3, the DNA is TGTGCCTCGAGGGGAGGAAATAATGAAAAACTGTTTTTT.

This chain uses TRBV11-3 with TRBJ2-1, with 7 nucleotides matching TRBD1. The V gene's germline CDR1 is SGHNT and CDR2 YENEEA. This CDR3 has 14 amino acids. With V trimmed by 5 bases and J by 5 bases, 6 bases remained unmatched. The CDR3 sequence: CASSRGQTNNEQFF. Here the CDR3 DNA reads TGTGCCAGCAGCCGGGGACAGACAAACAATGAGCAGTTCTTC.

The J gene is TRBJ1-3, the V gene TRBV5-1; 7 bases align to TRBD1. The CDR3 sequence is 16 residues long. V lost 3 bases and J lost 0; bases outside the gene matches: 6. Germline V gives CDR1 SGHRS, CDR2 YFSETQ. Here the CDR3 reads CASSSEPGGSGNTIYF. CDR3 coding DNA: TGCGCCAGCAGCTCCGAGCCAGGGGGCTCTGGAAACACCATATATTTT.

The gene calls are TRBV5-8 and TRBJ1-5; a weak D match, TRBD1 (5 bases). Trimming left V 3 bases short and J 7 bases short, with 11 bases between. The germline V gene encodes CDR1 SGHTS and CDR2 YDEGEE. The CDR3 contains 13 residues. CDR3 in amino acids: CASSSGMRQPQHF. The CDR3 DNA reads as TGTGCCAGCAGCTCAGGGATGAGGCAGCCCCAGCATTTT.

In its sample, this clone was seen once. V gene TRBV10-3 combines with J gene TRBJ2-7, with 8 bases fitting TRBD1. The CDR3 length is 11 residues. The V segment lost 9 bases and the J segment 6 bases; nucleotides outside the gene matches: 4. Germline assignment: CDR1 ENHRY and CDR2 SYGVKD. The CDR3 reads CAIGQGVEQYF. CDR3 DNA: TGTGCCATTGGACAGGGCGTCGAGCAGTACTTC.

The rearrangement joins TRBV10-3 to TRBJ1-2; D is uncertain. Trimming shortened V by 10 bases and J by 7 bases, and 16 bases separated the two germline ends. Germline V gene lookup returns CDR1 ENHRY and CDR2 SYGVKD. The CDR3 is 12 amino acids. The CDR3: CAKLSGLGGYTF. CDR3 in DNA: TGTGCCAAACTTAGCGGACTGGGTGGCTACACCTTC.

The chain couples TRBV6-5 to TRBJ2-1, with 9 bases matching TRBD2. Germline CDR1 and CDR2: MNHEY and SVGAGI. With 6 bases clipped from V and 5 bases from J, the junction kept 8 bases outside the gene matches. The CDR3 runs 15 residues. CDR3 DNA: TGTGCCAGCAGGGGCTGGCGGGAGGGAAACAATGAGCAGTTCTTC. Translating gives CASRGWREGNNEQFF.

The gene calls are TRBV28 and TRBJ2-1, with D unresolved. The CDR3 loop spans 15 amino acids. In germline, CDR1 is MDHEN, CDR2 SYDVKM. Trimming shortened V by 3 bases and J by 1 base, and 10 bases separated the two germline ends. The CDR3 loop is CASSLRFQSYNEQFF. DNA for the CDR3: TGTGCCAGCAGTTTGCGGTTCCAGTCCTACAATGAGCAGTTCTTC.

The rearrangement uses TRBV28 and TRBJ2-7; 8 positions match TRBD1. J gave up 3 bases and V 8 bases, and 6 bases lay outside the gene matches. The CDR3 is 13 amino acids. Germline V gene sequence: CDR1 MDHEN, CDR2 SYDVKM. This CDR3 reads CASGQGTSYEQYF. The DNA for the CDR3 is TGTGCCAGCGGACAGGGTACGAGCTACGAGCAGTACTTC.